The entry that follows covers one TCR beta chain sequence. This sample was taken from a study of cytomegalovirus exposure and HLA in healthy donors. PCR amplification relied on 60 Vbeta primers (plus 13 Jbeta primers). The method was immunoSEQ multiplex PCR; TCRdb's version includes in-frame clones alone and lacks a portion of them. The sample holds over 85,000 clones, roughly 80% seen once. Germline values: CDR1 ENHRY, CDR2 SYGVKD. The CDR3 spans 13 residues. The V gene lost 8 bases and the J gene lost 0 bases, with 10 bases spanning the gap. The V gene is TRBV10-3, the J gene TRBJ1-2, with D possibly matching TRBD1 (5 bases). The TCR was taken from a woman in her 30s in good health and CMV-seronegative. Material for sequencing was PBMCs. As DNA, the CDR3 is TGTGCCATCCTCGGGGGGTCTAACTATGGCTACACCTTC. Translated, it gives CAILGGSNYGYTF.